This TCR beta chain was retrieved from a study of regulatory T cells in long-lasting Graves disease. J lost 0 bases, V lost 6 bases, and 7 bases had no gene match. Germline-derived CDR1 and CDR2 are SGHRS and YFSETQ. This CDR3 is built from 15 residues. Documented time point: newly diagnosed GD, antithyroid drugs for less than 3 months. RNA isolated from PBMCs was used to make the TCR library. A volume of 9 to 9.5 milliliters of peripheral blood was collected in EDTA tubes. This clonotype has more than one count but fewer than ten. The antigen remains unidentified. General study results and limits: There was favoring of TRBV28, TRBJ1-2 and TRBJ2-5 in persistent disease.

Sequencing libraries for TCR beta were prepared with iRepertoire HTBI primers and Arm-PCR of CDR3 regions. TCRdb recomputed calls from the multiplex PCR reads with MiXCR, one row per CDR3 protein. This sample yields about 520,000 distinct CDR3 sequences, of which approximately 12% are seen a single time; around 9.3% belongs to the top ten. The data were also submitted as part of a second study, on T cells in Graves' hyperthyroidism and ophthalmopathy. From that paper: HTBI primers were used for first-round RT-PCR of the TCR CDR3.

The rearrangement joins TRBV5-1 to TRBJ2-7, with TRBD2 matching over 9 bases. The TCR originated in a woman aged 30 to 39 with Graves disease. Sequencing was performed on peripheral blood mononuclear cells (PBMCs), taken at new diagnosis, from a patient treated with antithyroid drugs. The CDR3 region is CASKRLAEISYEQYF. Here the CDR3 DNA reads TGCGCCAGCAAGAGACTAGCGGAAATCTCCTACGAGCAGTACTTC.